These 13 T cell receptor beta chains were sequenced from one sample in a study of shared clonotypes between healthy human individuals. Method: immunoSEQ multiplex PCR; TCRdb's copy keeps in-frame clones and lacks some. The sample holds about 1 million clones, about 74% seen once. The sequenced material came from memory CD4+ T cells sorted from blood. Noted subset: CD45RA-negative fraction. The receptors were gathered from a man aged 18 to 35 in good health.

Only a few counts were recorded for this clone. J is TRBJ2-1 and V is TRBV4-1, with D tentatively TRBD1 or TRBD2 (5 bases each). This CDR3 is 16 amino acids long. The V gene lost 1 base and the J gene lost 3 bases, with 13 bases spanning the gap. Germline loops: CDR1 MGHRA, CDR2 YSYEKL. In DNA, the CDR3 is TGCGCCAGCAGCCAAGCCCCTACTGGGGGCTACAATGAGCAGTTCTTC. Its translation: CASSQAPTGGYNEQFF.

The rearrangement links TRBV5-1 to TRBJ2-1; 7 bases map to TRBD1. V shed 7 bases, J shed 8 bases, and the junction held 3 bases outside the gene matches. The V gene's germline CDR1 is SGHRS and CDR2 YFSETQ. CDR3 length equals 11 residues. The CDR3 here is CASQGGDEQFF. CDR3 nucleotide sequence: TGCGCCAGCCAAGGGGGCGATGAGCAGTTCTTC.

The gene calls are TRBV5-1 and TRBJ1-1, with unresolved D. Germline V CDR1 and CDR2: SGHRS, YFSETQ. The CDR3 loop spans 15 amino acids. Trimming removed 0 bases at V and 1 base at J, with 10 bases between. CDR3 sequence reads: CASSLDPQPNTEAFF. The CDR3 DNA is TGCGCCAGCAGCTTGGATCCCCAGCCGAACACTGAAGCTTTCTTT.

The V gene is TRBV10-3, the J gene TRBJ1-2, with 7 bases fitting TRBD1. The V segment lost 2 bases and the J segment 3 bases; nucleotides outside the gene matches: 3. In germline, CDR1 is ENHRY, CDR2 SYGVKD. The CDR3 covers 14 residues. CDR3 sequence: CAISEVRGDYGYTF. CDR3 nucleotide sequence: TGTGCCATCAGTGAGGTCAGGGGGGACTATGGCTACACCTTC.

The V call is TRBV4-3, the J call TRBJ2-7; TRBD1 might be the D (6 bases). CDR3 size: 15 residues. Germline values: CDR1 LGHNA, CDR2 YSLEER. The V gene lost 1 base and the J gene lost 2 bases, with 12 bases spanning the gap. The CDR3 DNA sequence: TGCGCCAGCAGCCAAGCCCGACAGGACCCCTACGAGCAGTACTTC. This gives the protein CASSQARQDPYEQYF.

This sequence joins TRBV6-5 and TRBJ1-5; no firm D call. Trimming left V 6 bases short and J 4 bases short, with 10 bases between. The length of the CDR3 is 13 residues. Looked up from germline, CDR1 is MNHEY and CDR2 is SVGAGI. The CDR3 region is CASRGPLNQPQHF. The CDR3 nucleotides are TGTGCCAGCAGAGGTCCCTTGAATCAGCCCCAGCATTTT.

The table lists this clone with a count of one. The rearrangement joins TRBV29-1 to TRBJ2-5, with D maybe TRBD2 (5 bases). The V end was cut by 6 bases, the J end by 6 bases, with 17 bases between. CDR3 length: 13 amino acids. The germline V gene encodes CDR1 SQVTM and CDR2 ANQGSEA. The CDR3 loop reads CSVSDGNGQTQYF. The CDR3 DNA is TGCAGCGTATCGGACGGGAACGGGCAGACCCAGTACTTC. The full variable domain, in which reference TRBV29-1 and TRBJ2-5 provide the parts outside the CDR3, is SAVISQKPSRDICQRGTSLTIQCQVDSQVTMMFWYRQQPGQSLTLIATANQGSEATYESGFVIDKFPISRPNLTFSTLTVSNMSPEDSSIYLCSVSDGNGQTQYFGPGTRLLVL.

On this clone itself: A far more abundant clone sits one base away, making this likely a read error. The genes are TRBV15 and TRBJ2-3; no reliable D call. The CDR3 is 12 amino acids. CDR1 LNHNV and CDR2 YYDKDF come from the germline V gene (reference sequence). V was cut by 1 base and J by 2 bases, with 1 base left in between. The CDR3 DNA reads TGTGCCACCAGCAGAGTCACAGATACGCAGTATTTT. Translated, it gives CATSRVTDTQYF.

This sequence joins TRBV4-2 and TRBJ2-3; 11 nucleotides align to TRBD2. The CDR3 has 18 amino acids. Losses at the gene ends were 1 base for V and 4 bases for J; bases not matched to a gene: 10. CDR1 is LGHNA and CDR2 is YNFKEQ in the germline V gene. The CDR3 reads CASSQGTLLSGRADTQYF. The DNA of the CDR3 is TGTGCCAGCAGCCAAGGGACCCTGCTTAGCGGGAGGGCAGATACGCAGTATTTT.

The chain employs TRBV6-6 and TRBJ1-2, with 10 bases aligning to TRBD1. This CDR3 has 15 residues. CDR1 and CDR2 from the germline V gene are MNHNY and SVGAGI (reference sequence). Germline trimming cut 6 bases from V and 3 bases from J; bases unmatched to any gene: 7. Written as DNA, the CDR3 is TGTGCCAGCAGACCCCAGACAGGGGGCGACTATGGCTACACCTTC. It translates to CASRPQTGGDYGYTF.

The rearrangement uses TRBV25-1 and TRBJ1-4, with 7 nucleotides matching TRBD1. The CDR3 totals 14 residues. The germline gives CDR1 MGHDK, CDR2 SYGVNS. V gave up 4 bases and J gave up 8 bases; unmatched junction bases: 7. As DNA, the CDR3 is TGTGCCAGCAGTGGACAGGGTTGGAGGGAAAAACTGTTTTTT. This codes for CASSGQGWREKLFF.

The J gene is TRBJ2-7, the V gene TRBV18, with TRBD2 matching 7 bases. The CDR3 spans 15 residues. CDR1 is KGHSH and CDR2 is LQKENI in the germline V gene. V was clipped by 4 bases and J by 1 base; unmatched bases: 7. The CDR3 loop reads CASSQASGTSYEQYF. The CDR3 coding sequence is TGTGCCAGCTCACAAGCTAGCGGAACTTCCTACGAGCAGTACTTC.

Concerning this clone: Additional DNA sequences in this sample encode the identical CDR3. V and J are TRBV7-3 and TRBJ2-6; D is unresolved. Deletions cut 3 bases from V and 4 bases from J, with 7 bases between. The CDR3 totals 14 residues. Germline lookup yields CDR1 SGHTA and CDR2 FQGTGA. The DNA for the CDR3 is TGTGCCAGCAGCTTCCCCGGGGGGGCCAACGTCCTGACTTTC. Protein product: CASSFPGGANVLTF.